Included here is one T cell receptor beta chain sequence, with context. Its antigen remains unknown. Amplified regions were TCR beta CDR3 sequences from RNA transcripts. The TCR CDR3 first-round RT-PCR relied on the HTBI primer set. TCRdb recomputed calls from the multiplex PCR reads with MiXCR, one row per CDR3 protein. The sample comprises 500,000 to 600,000 distinct CDR3 sequences, 16% of which are singletons, and 18% rests with the top ten. Hyperthyroidism, newly diagnosed and lasting under 2 months, affected patients aged 18 to 65. Extraction of PBMCs used roughly 9.3 ml of fresh peripheral blood. These data belong to a study of T cells in Graves' hyperthyroidism and ophthalmopathy. Study observations and caveats: Blood also contained most expanded thyroid clonotypes above 0.001. Ophthalmopathy was distinguished from stable hyperthyroidism by 13 V-J signatures.

This clonotype was obtained from a woman between 18 and 30 years old with Graves' hyperthyroidism. The sample taken for sequencing was blood.

The CDR3 DNA sequence: TGCAGCGTTTGGACGGATCGAGCCTATGGCTACACCTTC. Translating it yields CSVWTDRAYGYTF. The V call is TRBV29-1, the J call TRBJ1-2; D is undetermined. Trimming left V 5 bases short and J 4 bases short, with 14 bases between. The CDR3 length is 13 residues. CDR1 is SQVTM and CDR2 is ANQGSEA in the germline V gene.